Shown below are 8 T cell receptor beta chains from a single sample sequenced in a study of T cells in Graves' hyperthyroidism and ophthalmopathy. Template material for amplifying TCR beta CDR3 regions consisted of RNA transcripts. First-round RT-PCR targeting the TCR CDR3 was performed with the HTBI primer set. In TCRdb, the multiplex PCR reads were re-called with MiXCR into one record per CDR3 protein. The table includes almost 250,000 distinct CDR3 sequences, almost 25% detected once. The sample consisted of blood. The receptors come from a woman aged 40-49 years with Graves' ophthalmopathy.

This clonotype was recorded at least ten times. The gene calls are TRBV12-3 or TRBV12-4 and TRBJ2-5, with D possibly being TRBD2 (6 bases). The CDR3 has 14 amino acids. V lost 4 bases and J lost 9, with 18 bases in between. CDR3 in DNA: TGTGCCAGCAGTTCTGACGGAGGAGGGGTGGCCCAGTACTTC. Translation gives CASSSDGGGVAQYF.

This clonotype was counted at least ten times. The V gene is TRBV12-3 or TRBV12-4, the J gene TRBJ1-3; 7 bases match TRBD1. V shed 7 bases and J 2 bases; nucleotides not matched to a gene: 8. CDR3 length: 15 amino acids. The DNA of the CDR3 is TGTGCCAGCACCGAGGGGGCCCGAACTGGAAACACCATATATTTT. Its protein product is CASTEGARTGNTIYF.

This clonotype was seen many times. The chain joins TRBV7-9 to TRBJ2-7, with 8 bases that match TRBD1. The CDR3 has 14 amino acids. With V trimmed by 1 base and J by 5 bases, 4 bases remained unmatched. Germline values: CDR1 SEHNR, CDR2 FQNEAQ (reference sequence). Written as DNA, the CDR3 is TGTGCCAGCAGCTTAGGCTCAGGGGGCAACGAGCAGTACTTC. Translation gives CASSLGSGGNEQYF.

This clonotype has at least ten counts. This sequence joins TRBV5-1 and TRBJ1-1; TRBD1 agrees at 7 bases. V dropped 4 bases and J dropped 1; count of bases not matched to a gene: 7. Germline V gene data show CDR1 as SGHRS and CDR2 as YFSETQ. The CDR3 is 15 amino acids. The CDR3 sequence: CASSVDRAANTEAFF. Written as DNA, the CDR3 is TGCGCCAGCAGCGTAGACAGGGCCGCGAACACTGAAGCTTTCTTT.

V usage is TRBV2 and J usage is TRBJ1-2; D ambiguous. CDR1 SNHLY and CDR2 FYNNEI come from the germline V gene. V lost 4 bases and J lost 8, with 17 bases in between. This CDR3 comprises 14 residues. The CDR3 nucleotides read TGTGCCAGCAGTGCCGGCCACCCAGGTCGAGGCTACACCTTC. It codes for CASSAGHPGRGYTF.

A single count supports this clonotype. This chain's CDR3 is CASTRLGQYNQPQHF. The CDR3 coding sequence is TGTGCCAGCACTAGACTGGGACAGTACAATCAGCCCCAGCATTTT. The chain combines TRBV6-1 with TRBJ1-5; 7 bases are shared with TRBD1. Unmatched junction bases numbered 9, after V lost 7 bases and J lost 3 bases. This CDR3 has 15 amino acids. CDR1 is MNHNS and CDR2 is SASEGT in the germline V gene.

This clonotype appeared a few times. The rearrangement uses TRBV18 and TRBJ2-3; 10 bases match TRBD1. The CDR3 runs 17 residues. Germline trimming cut 3 bases from V and 2 bases from J; bases unmatched to any gene: 8. Per the germline V gene, CDR1 is KGHSH and CDR2 is LQKENI. DNA of the CDR3: TGTGCCAGCTCACCGGCGGACAGGGGGGGTCTCACAGATACGCAGTATTTT. It is translated as CASSPADRGGLTDTQYF.

In its sample, this clonotype was seen many times. The chain employs TRBV7-2 and TRBJ1-5; 8 bases are shared with TRBD1. Trimming cost V 5 bases and J 16 bases; bases outside gene matches: 10. Germline V gives CDR1 SGHTA, CDR2 FQGNSA. There are 12 residues in the CDR3. CDR3 amino acids: CASSVGQGRIHF. The CDR3 DNA reads TGTGCCAGCAGCGTCGGACAGGGCCGGATCCATTTT.